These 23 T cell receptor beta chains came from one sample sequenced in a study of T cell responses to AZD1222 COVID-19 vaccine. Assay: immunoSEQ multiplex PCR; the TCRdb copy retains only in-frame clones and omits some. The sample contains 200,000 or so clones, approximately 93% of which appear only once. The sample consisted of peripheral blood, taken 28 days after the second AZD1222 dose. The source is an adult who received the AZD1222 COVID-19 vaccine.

DNA of the CDR3: TGTGCCAGTAGTAACAGGGGGCGCACTGAAGCTTTCTTT. It specifies CASSNRGRTEAFF. The chain has TRBV19 and TRBJ1-1; 9 positions match TRBD1. Germline V gene lookup returns CDR1 LNHDA and CDR2 SQIVND (reference sequence). The CDR3 is made up of 13 amino acids. J lost 4 bases, V lost 4 bases, and 1 base had no gene match.

CDR3 residues: CASSPDRANSGNTIYF. CDR3 bases: TGTGCCAGCAGCCCTGACAGGGCTAACTCTGGAAACACCATATATTTT. This chain uses TRBV9 with TRBJ1-3; 7 nucleotides agree with TRBD1. The CDR3 loop spans 16 amino acids. Per the germline V gene, CDR1 is SGDLS and CDR2 is YYNGEE. Unmatched junction bases numbered 7, after V lost 4 bases and J lost 0 bases.

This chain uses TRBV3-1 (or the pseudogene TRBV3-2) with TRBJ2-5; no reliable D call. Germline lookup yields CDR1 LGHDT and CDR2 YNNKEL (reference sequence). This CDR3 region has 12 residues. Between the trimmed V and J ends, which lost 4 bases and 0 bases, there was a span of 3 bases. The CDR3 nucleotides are TGTGCCAGCAGCCCCCACCAAGAGACCCAGTACTTC. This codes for CASSPHQETQYF.

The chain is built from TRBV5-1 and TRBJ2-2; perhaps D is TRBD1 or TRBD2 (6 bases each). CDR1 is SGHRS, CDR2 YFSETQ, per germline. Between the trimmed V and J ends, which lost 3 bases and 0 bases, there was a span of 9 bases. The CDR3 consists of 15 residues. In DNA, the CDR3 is TGCGCCAGCAGCTGGGGGGCCGCGAACACCGGGGAGCTGTTTTTT. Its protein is CASSWGAANTGELFF.

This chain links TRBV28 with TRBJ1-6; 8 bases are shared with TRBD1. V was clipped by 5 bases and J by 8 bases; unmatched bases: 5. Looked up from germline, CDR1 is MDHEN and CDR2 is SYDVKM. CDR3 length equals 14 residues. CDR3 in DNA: TGTGCCAGCAGTCGTGACAGGGGTTATTCACCCCTCCACTTT. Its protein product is CASSRDRGYSPLHF.

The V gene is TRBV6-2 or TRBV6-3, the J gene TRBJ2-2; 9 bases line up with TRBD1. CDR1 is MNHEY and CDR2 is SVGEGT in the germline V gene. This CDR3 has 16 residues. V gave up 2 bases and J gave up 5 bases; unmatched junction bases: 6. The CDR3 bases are TGTGCCAGCAGTTACCCTGGGACAGGGCGGACCGGGGAGCTGTTTTTT. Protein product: CASSYPGTGRTGELFF.

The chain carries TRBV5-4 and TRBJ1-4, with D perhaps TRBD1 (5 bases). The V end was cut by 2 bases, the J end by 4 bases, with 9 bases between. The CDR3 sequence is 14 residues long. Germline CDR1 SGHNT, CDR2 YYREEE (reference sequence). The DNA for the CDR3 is TGTGCCAGCAGCTTAACGGGGGGTAATGAAAAACTGTTTTTT. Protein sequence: CASSLTGGNEKLFF.

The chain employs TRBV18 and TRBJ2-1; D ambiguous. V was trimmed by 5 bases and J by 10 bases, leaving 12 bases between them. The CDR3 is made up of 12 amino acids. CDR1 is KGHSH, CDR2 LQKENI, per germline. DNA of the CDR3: TGTGCCAGCTCAGGAGCGCCTGGGGAGCAGTTCTTC. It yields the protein CASSGAPGEQFF.

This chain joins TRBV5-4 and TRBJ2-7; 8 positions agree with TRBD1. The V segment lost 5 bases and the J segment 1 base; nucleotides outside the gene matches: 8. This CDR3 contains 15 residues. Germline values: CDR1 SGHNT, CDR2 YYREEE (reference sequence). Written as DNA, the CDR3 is TGTGCCAGCAGTACCGGACAGGGTGTTTCCTACGAGCAGTACTTC. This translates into CASSTGQGVSYEQYF.

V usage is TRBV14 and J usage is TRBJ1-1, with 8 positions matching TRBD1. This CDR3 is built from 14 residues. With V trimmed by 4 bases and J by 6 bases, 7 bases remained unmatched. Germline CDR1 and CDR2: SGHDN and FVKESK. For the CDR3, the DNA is TGTGCCAGCAGCCTTGTCCGGGACAGGTCTGAAGCTTTCTTT. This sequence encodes CASSLVRDRSEAFF.

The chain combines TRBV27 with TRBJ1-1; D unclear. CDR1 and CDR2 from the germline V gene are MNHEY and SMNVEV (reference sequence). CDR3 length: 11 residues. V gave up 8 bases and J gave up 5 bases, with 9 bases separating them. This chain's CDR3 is CASCLGTEAFF. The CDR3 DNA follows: TGTGCCAGCTGCCTAGGGACTGAAGCTTTCTTT.

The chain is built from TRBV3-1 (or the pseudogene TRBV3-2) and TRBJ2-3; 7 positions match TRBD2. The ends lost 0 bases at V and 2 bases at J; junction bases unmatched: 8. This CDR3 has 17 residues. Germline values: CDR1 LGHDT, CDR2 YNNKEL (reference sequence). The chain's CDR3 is CASSQERSGVTTDTQYF. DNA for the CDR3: TGTGCCAGCAGCCAAGAAAGGAGCGGGGTAACCACAGATACGCAGTATTTT.

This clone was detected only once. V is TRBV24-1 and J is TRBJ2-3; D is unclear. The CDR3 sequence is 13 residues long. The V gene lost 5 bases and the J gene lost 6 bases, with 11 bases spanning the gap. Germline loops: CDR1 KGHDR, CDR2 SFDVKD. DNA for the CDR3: TGTGCCACCAGTGGAGACCGTGGGGATACGCAGTATTTT. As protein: CATSGDRGDTQYF.

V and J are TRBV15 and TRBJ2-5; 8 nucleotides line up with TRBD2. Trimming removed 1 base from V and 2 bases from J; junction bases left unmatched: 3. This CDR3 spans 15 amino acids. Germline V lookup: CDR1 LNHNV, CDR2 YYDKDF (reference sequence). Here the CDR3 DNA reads TGTGCCACCAGCAGAGGAGCGGGGGAACAAGAGACCCAGTACTTC. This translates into CATSRGAGEQETQYF.

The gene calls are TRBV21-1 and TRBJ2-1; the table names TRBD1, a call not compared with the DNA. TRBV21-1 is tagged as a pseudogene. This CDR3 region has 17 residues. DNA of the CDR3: TGTGCCAGCAGCGCTCCGTCCGGGACAGGGAAATACAATGAGCAGTTCTTC. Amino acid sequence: CASSAPSGTGKYNEQFF.

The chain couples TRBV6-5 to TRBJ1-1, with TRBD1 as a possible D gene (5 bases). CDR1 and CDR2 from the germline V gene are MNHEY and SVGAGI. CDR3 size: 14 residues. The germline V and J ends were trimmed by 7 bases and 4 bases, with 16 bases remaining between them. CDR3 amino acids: CASKSQQGTTEAFF. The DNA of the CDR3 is TGTGCCAGCAAGTCGCAGCAGGGTACCACTGAAGCTTTCTTT.

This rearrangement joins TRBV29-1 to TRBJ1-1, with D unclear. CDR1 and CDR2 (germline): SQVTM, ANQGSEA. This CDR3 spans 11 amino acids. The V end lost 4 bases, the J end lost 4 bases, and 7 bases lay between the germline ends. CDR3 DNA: TGCAGCGTTGTAGGTTTCACTGAAGCTTTCTTT. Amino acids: CSVVGFTEAFF.

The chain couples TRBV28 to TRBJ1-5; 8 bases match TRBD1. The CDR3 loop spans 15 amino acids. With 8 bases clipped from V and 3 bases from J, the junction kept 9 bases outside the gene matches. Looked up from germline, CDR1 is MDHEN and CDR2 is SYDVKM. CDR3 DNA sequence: TGTGCCAGCGCGGGACAGGTCCGGGTCAATCAGCCCCAGCATTTT. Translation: CASAGQVRVNQPQHF. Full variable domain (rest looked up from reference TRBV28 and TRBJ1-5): DVKVTQSSRYLVKRTGEKVFLECVQDMDHENMFWYRQDPGLGLRLIYFSYDVKMKEKGDIPEGYSVSREKKERFSLILESASTNQTSMYLCASAGQVRVNQPQHFGDGTRLSIL.

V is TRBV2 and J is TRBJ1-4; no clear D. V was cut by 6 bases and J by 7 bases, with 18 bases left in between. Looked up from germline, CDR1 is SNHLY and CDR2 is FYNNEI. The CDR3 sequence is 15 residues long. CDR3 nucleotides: TGTGCCAGCAGAGGGTCCGGGGTCCGAAGTGAAAAACTGTTTTTT. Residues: CASRGSGVRSEKLFF.

The chain's CDR3 is CASSIDEKFHF. The DNA for the CDR3 is TGTGCCAGTAGTATTGACGAAAAGTTCCACTTT. The genes are TRBV19 and TRBJ1-6, with D unclear. CDR1 is LNHDA, CDR2 SQIVND, per germline (reference sequence). Trimming took off 3 bases at V and 17 bases at J, with 11 bases between the two ends. The CDR3 spans 11 residues.

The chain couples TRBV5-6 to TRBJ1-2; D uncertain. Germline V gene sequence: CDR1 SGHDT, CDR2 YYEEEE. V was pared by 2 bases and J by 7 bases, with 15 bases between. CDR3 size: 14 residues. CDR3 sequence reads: CASSLRDPPAGYTF. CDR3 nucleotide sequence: TGTGCCAGCAGCTTACGGGATCCCCCAGCTGGCTACACCTTC.

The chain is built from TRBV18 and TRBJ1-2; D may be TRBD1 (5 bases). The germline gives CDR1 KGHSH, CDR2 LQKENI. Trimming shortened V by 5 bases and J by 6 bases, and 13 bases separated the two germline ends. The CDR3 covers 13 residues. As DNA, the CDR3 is TGTGCCAGCTCAGGTGGGACGACCGATGGCTACACCTTC. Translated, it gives CASSGGTTDGYTF.

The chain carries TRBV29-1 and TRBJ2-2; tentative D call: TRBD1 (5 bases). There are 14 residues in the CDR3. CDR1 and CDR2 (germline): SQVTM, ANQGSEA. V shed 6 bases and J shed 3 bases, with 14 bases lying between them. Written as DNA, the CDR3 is TGCAGCGTCACGTTGACAGCTCACACCGGGGAGCTGTTTTTT. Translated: CSVTLTAHTGELFF.